Listed here are 10 T cell receptor beta chains from one sample, sequenced in a study of cytomegalovirus exposure and HLA in healthy donors. With 60 Vbeta and 13 Jbeta primers, the PCR was carried out. Method: immunoSEQ multiplex PCR; TCRdb's copy keeps in-frame clones and lacks some. The table shows over 200,000 clones, with around 80% occurring only once. The sequenced sample was PBMCs. The receptors here all came from a woman in her fifties or sixties in good health and CMV-seropositive.

The chain has TRBV19 and TRBJ2-7; TRBD1 matches at 10 bases. The CDR3 spans 13 residues. Germline values: CDR1 LNHDA, CDR2 SQIVND (reference sequence). V shed 7 bases and J 4 bases; nucleotides not matched to a gene: 4. The DNA for the CDR3 is TGTGCCAGTATGCGGGGACAGGGGTACGAGCAGTACTTC. Translating it yields CASMRGQGYEQYF.

The CDR3 coding sequence is TGTGCCAGCAGTAAGGGGCGAAACTATGGCTACACCTTC. Amino acids: CASSKGRNYGYTF. This chain connects TRBV6-5 to TRBJ1-2; D might be TRBD1 (5 bases). Trimming stripped 5 bases from V and 2 bases from J, with 9 bases between. CDR1 and CDR2 from the germline V gene are MNHEY and SVGAGI. The CDR3 loop spans 13 amino acids.

As for this clone: At the DNA level, this CDR3 is encoded by other sequences in the same sample as well. J is TRBJ2-3 and V is TRBV6-6; D is uncertain. V lost 5 bases and J 0 bases, leaving 3 bases between the germline ends. The length of the CDR3 is 12 residues. Germline CDR1 is MNHNY and CDR2 is SVGAGI (reference sequence). CDR3 region: CASSPSTDTQYF. The CDR3 DNA is TGTGCCAGCAGTCCAAGCACAGATACGCAGTATTTT.

The chain joins TRBV7-6 to TRBJ1-1, with 7 positions matching TRBD1. V was clipped by 1 base and J by 5 bases; unmatched bases: 4. Germline CDR1 and CDR2: SGHVS and FNYEAQ. The length of the CDR3 is 14 residues. The CDR3 DNA follows: TGTGCCAGCAGCTTAGGCCAGGGGGTGACTGAAGCTTTCTTT. Translating it yields CASSLGQGVTEAFF. The full variable domain, in which reference TRBV7-6 and TRBJ1-1 provide the parts outside the CDR3, is GAGVSQSPRYKVTKRGQDVALRCDPISGHVSLYWYRQALGQGPEFLTYFNYEAQQDKSGLPNDRFSAERPEGSISTLTIQRTEQRDSAMYRCASSLGQGVTEAFFGQGTRLTVV.

The chain uses TRBV9 and TRBJ2-5; D unclear. The CDR3 loop spans 13 amino acids. Germline CDR1 SGDLS, CDR2 YYNGEE. V shed 0 bases and J shed 0 bases, with 3 bases lying between them. As DNA, the CDR3 is TGTGCCAGCAGCGTAGCTGACCAAGAGACCCAGTACTTC. Protein sequence: CASSVADQETQYF.

V gene TRBV4-2 combines with J gene TRBJ1-2; D unresolved. Trimming removed 0 bases at V and 4 bases at J, with 6 bases between. In germline, CDR1 is LGHNA, CDR2 YNFKEQ. The CDR3 sequence is 13 residues long. CDR3 amino acids: CASSQETPYGYTF. The CDR3, as DNA: TGTGCCAGCAGCCAAGAGACACCCTATGGCTACACCTTC.

This chain connects TRBV20-1 to TRBJ1-4; D not certain. With 1 base removed from V and 14 bases from J, the gap between germline ends came to 11 bases. The CDR3 totals 11 residues. Germline V CDR1 and CDR2: DFQATT, SNEGSKA (reference sequence). The CDR3 sequence is CSARAGLRLFF. In DNA form, the CDR3 reads TGCAGTGCTAGAGCAGGCCTCAGGCTGTTTTTT.

The chain uses TRBV7-8 and TRBJ2-5; D is ambiguous. Trimming shortened V by 7 bases and J by 4 bases, and 10 bases separated the two germline ends. Germline assignment: CDR1 SGHVS and CDR2 FQNEAQ. There are 12 residues in the CDR3. The CDR3 DNA reads TGTGCCAGCACCCTATATGGAGAGACCCAGTACTTC. It encodes CASTLYGETQYF.

The rearrangement uses TRBV5-4 and TRBJ2-7; D uncertain. There are 12 residues in the CDR3. Germline CDR1 SGHNT, CDR2 YYREEE (reference sequence). V was pared by 4 bases and J by 7 bases, with 12 bases between. The CDR3 reads CASSRSTDEQYF. The CDR3 region has the DNA TGTGCCAGCAGCCGGTCGACTGATGAGCAGTACTTC.

In this sample, this clone turned up a few times. The V gene is TRBV30, the J gene TRBJ2-1; a weak D match, TRBD2 (5 bases). Germline V CDR1 and CDR2: GTSNPN, SVGIG (reference sequence). This CDR3 is 12 amino acids long. The ends were cut back, 2 bases at V and 12 bases at J, with 14 bases in the middle. DNA for the CDR3: TGTGCCTGGAGTCCGGGGTCTCGGGGGCAGTTCTTC. Its protein is CAWSPGSRGQFF.